Shown below are 21 T cell receptor beta chains from a single sample sequenced in a study of T-cell memory formation after mild COVID-19. TCRdb passed the 5' RACE reads through MiXCR, listing each CDR3 protein once. Among about 430,000 distinct CDR3 sequences listed, about a sixth were seen once. Sequencing input: PBMCs or a T cell subset sorted from them (not recorded which). These receptors all come from a man between 18 and 29 years old who had mild COVID-19 (a few samples of this study predate the infection). Cell type and time point are not known.

This chain connects TRBV5-1 to TRBJ2-2; TRBD1 or TRBD2 may be the D gene (5 bases each). This CDR3 has 13 amino acids. The V gene lost 9 bases and the J gene lost 4 bases, with 13 bases spanning the gap. Germline V gene lookup returns CDR1 SGHRS and CDR2 YFSETQ. CDR3 region: CATRDGFTGELFF. CDR3 coding DNA: TGCGCCACCCGGGACGGCTTCACCGGGGAGCTGTTTTTT. The complete variable domain, with remaining parts taken from reference TRBV5-1 and TRBJ2-2, reads KAGVTQTPRYLIKTRGQQVTLSCSPISGHRSVSWYQQTPGQGLQFLFEYFSETQRNKGNFPGRFSGRQFSNSRSEMNVSTLELGDSALYLCATRDGFTGELFFGEGSRLTVL.

V and J are TRBV24-1 and TRBJ2-7; D is perhaps TRBD1 (5 bases). CDR3 length: 16 amino acids. The germline V gene has CDR1 KGHDR and CDR2 SFDVKD. Trimming removed 4 bases at V and 0 bases at J, with 15 bases between. The CDR3, as DNA: TGTGCCACCAGTGACAGGGTTGCAGGGCGCTCCTACGAGCAGTACGTC. Translated: CATSDRVAGRSYEQYV.

This clonotype was observed a few times. The chain is built from TRBV11-2 and TRBJ2-7, with 9 bases that match TRBD2. V was clipped by 4 bases and J by 2 bases; unmatched bases: 9. The CDR3 runs 16 residues. Germline V gene data show CDR1 as SGHAT and CDR2 as FQNNGV. Here the CDR3 DNA reads TGTGCCAGCAGCTCGCCGCATATAGCGGGGGCCTACGAGCAGTACTTC. Its translation: CASSSPHIAGAYEQYF.

This clonotype turned up a few times. This chain links TRBV7-9 with TRBJ2-7; the D call may be TRBD1 or TRBD2 (5 bases each). V lost 1 base, J lost 5 bases, and 12 bases lay in between. CDR1 is SEHNR, CDR2 FQNEAQ, per germline (reference sequence). CDR3 length: 14 amino acids. The DNA for the CDR3 is TGTGCCAGCAGCTTAGGGGGACGGGGCGACGAGCAGTACTTC. Protein sequence: CASSLGGRGDEQYF.

The J gene is TRBJ2-3, the V gene TRBV5-1; TRBD2 matches 10 bases. Germline-derived CDR1 and CDR2 are SGHRS and YFSETQ. The J segment lost 0 bases and the V segment lost 4 bases, leaving 5 bases of the junction unmatched. There are 16 residues in the CDR3. CDR3 nucleotide sequence: TGCGCCAGCAGCCCAGGACTAGCGGTGAGCACAGATACGCAGTATTTT. This gives the protein CASSPGLAVSTDTQYF.

V gene TRBV5-1 combines with J gene TRBJ2-7; D not resolved. Germline-derived CDR1 and CDR2 are SGHRS and YFSETQ. Trimming left V 0 bases short and J 4 bases short, with 14 bases between. This CDR3 spans 15 amino acids. The chain's CDR3 is CASSLGVRSPYEQYF. In nucleotides, the CDR3 is TGCGCCAGCAGCTTGGGTGTCAGAAGCCCATACGAGCAGTACTTC.

The chain combines TRBV20-1 with TRBJ2-1; perhaps TRBD2 as D (6 bases). This CDR3 contains 11 residues. V was clipped by 6 bases and J by 4 bases, with 7 bases between them. Germline CDR1 reads DFQATT; CDR2 reads SNEGSKA (reference sequence). CDR3 in DNA: TGCAGTGCGGGACTTTACAATGAGCAGTTCTTC. Translating it yields CSAGLYNEQFF.

The chain uses TRBV6-2 or TRBV6-3 and TRBJ2-7; possibly TRBD1 for D (6 bases). Germline CDR1 and CDR2: MNHEY and SVGEGT. The V end lost 6 bases, the J end lost 2 bases, and 8 bases lay between the germline ends. The length of the CDR3 is 12 residues. CDR3 residues: CASSDRTYEQYV. The CDR3 coding sequence is TGTGCCAGCAGCGACAGGACCTACGAGCAGTACGTC.

Worth noting for this clonotype: This may be a read error: a much more frequent sequence differs by one nucleotide. This sequence joins TRBV6-6 and TRBJ1-6; no reliable D call. The V end lost 5 bases, the J end lost 7 bases, and 9 bases lay between the germline ends. This CDR3 has 13 residues. Germline V gene data show CDR1 as MNHNY and CDR2 as SVGAGI (reference sequence). In nucleotides, the CDR3 is TGTGCCAGCAGTACAGTGGCGAATTCACCCCTCCACTTT. It specifies CASSTVANSPLHF.

DNA for the CDR3: TGTGCCAGCAGCTTAGGTGGGGGCTGGGATGGCTACACCTTC. As protein: CASSLGGGWDGYTF. V and J are TRBV7-2 and TRBJ1-2; possible D gene TRBD1, 6 bases. This CDR3 is built from 14 residues. V was trimmed by 1 base and J by 6 bases, leaving 12 bases between them. CDR1 is SGHTA, CDR2 FQGNSA, per germline.

This clonotype has more than one count but fewer than ten. The rearrangement joins TRBV15 to TRBJ2-6; D gene uncertain. V was trimmed by 0 bases and J by 0 bases, leaving 12 bases between them. This CDR3 contains 18 residues. From germline, CDR1 is LNHNV and CDR2 YYDKDF (reference sequence). CDR3 in amino acids: CATSRDLATYSGANVLTF. The DNA for the CDR3 is TGTGCCACCAGCAGAGATTTGGCGACCTACTCTGGGGCCAACGTCCTGACTTTC.

This clonotype was found a few times. The gene calls are TRBV14 and TRBJ1-2; 8 bases fit TRBD1. Germline trimming cut 0 bases from V and 4 bases from J; bases unmatched to any gene: 7. The CDR3 is 16 amino acids. Germline V CDR1 and CDR2: SGHDN, FVKESK. CDR3 sequence reads: CASSQDRDRGGYGYTF. The CDR3 DNA reads TGTGCCAGCAGCCAAGATCGCGACAGGGGTGGCTATGGCTACACCTTC.

The V gene is TRBV7-3, the J gene TRBJ2-5; TRBD1 aligns across 7 bases. The CDR3 is 13 residues long. Germline CDR1 and CDR2: SGHTA and FQGTGA. With V trimmed by 4 bases and J by 4 bases, 3 bases remained unmatched. In nucleotides, the CDR3 is TGTGCCAGCAGCTCCCACAGGGGAGAGACCCAGTACTTC. Translated, it gives CASSSHRGETQYF.

This chain connects TRBV5-4 to TRBJ1-2, with D unresolved. Trimming removed 5 bases at V and 8 bases at J, with 16 bases between. The length of the CDR3 is 13 residues. Germline CDR1 is SGHNT and CDR2 is YYREEE (reference sequence). Written as DNA, the CDR3 is TGTGCCAGCAGGCCCGCTACCTTTTACGGCTACACCTTC. Translating gives CASRPATFYGYTF.

This chain links TRBV7-3 with TRBJ2-5; unclear D gene. The V gene lost 0 bases and the J gene lost 1 base, with 9 bases spanning the gap. CDR1 SGHTA and CDR2 FQGTGA come from the germline V gene. The CDR3 length is 15 residues. CDR3 region: CASSLTGHLQETQYF. Here the CDR3 DNA reads TGTGCCAGCAGCTTAACGGGCCACCTCCAAGAGACCCAGTACTTC.

There are a few counts of this clonotype. This chain links TRBV7-9 with TRBJ2-3; no firm D call. The length of the CDR3 is 16 residues. The germline V gene encodes CDR1 SEHNR and CDR2 FQNEAQ (reference sequence). Between the trimmed V and J ends, which lost 2 bases and 0 bases, there was a span of 12 bases. The DNA for the CDR3 is TGTGCCAGCAGCTTAAAGCACATAACTAGCACAGATACGCAGTATTTT. Amino acid sequence: CASSLKHITSTDTQYF.

This rearrangement joins TRBV9 to TRBJ1-1; no clear D gene. The germline V gene encodes CDR1 SGDLS and CDR2 YYNGEE. This CDR3 has 13 residues. Trimming took off 0 bases at V and 3 bases at J, with 6 bases between the two ends. The CDR3 region is CASSVEPDTEAFF. For the CDR3, the DNA is TGTGCCAGCAGCGTAGAGCCGGACACTGAAGCTTTCTTT.

This rearrangement joins TRBV7-2 to TRBJ2-2, with TRBD2 as a possible D gene (6 bases). The germline CDR1 and CDR2 sequences are SGHTA and FQGNSA. This CDR3 region has 14 residues. Trimming took off 5 bases at V and 3 bases at J, with 10 bases between the two ends. The CDR3 region has the DNA TGTGCCAGCAGCCGGGACTCCTACACCGGGGAGCTGTTTTTT. This sequence encodes CASSRDSYTGELFF.

The sample holds many counts of this clonotype. The chain carries TRBV12-3 or TRBV12-4 and TRBJ2-7, with 9 bases matching TRBD1. The V gene end was trimmed by 5 bases and the J gene end by 6 bases; junction bases not matched to a gene: 11. The CDR3 is made up of 15 amino acids. Here the CDR3 reads CASSPRTGEGREQYF. The CDR3 region has the DNA TGTGCCAGCAGTCCGAGGACAGGGGAGGGACGCGAGCAGTACTTC.

The chain is built from TRBV7-2 and TRBJ1-5, with D unclear. There are 15 residues in the CDR3. Deletions cut 5 bases from V and 6 bases from J, with 17 bases between. Germline V gene data show CDR1 as SGHTA and CDR2 as FQGNSA. CDR3 in DNA: TGTGCCAGCAGCGCCGGACCTTCGGCGAGTCAGCCCCAGCATTTT. Encoded protein: CASSAGPSASQPQHF.

The rearrangement joins TRBV4-3 to TRBJ2-3; 10 positions agree with TRBD2. V was clipped by 1 base and J by 6 bases; unmatched bases: 10. CDR3 length equals 17 residues. Germline V gene sequence: CDR1 LGHNA, CDR2 YSLEER. CDR3 protein: CASSQGSGLARMDTQYF. The DNA of the CDR3 is TGCGCCAGCAGCCAAGGCTCGGGACTAGCGAGGATGGATACGCAGTATTTT.